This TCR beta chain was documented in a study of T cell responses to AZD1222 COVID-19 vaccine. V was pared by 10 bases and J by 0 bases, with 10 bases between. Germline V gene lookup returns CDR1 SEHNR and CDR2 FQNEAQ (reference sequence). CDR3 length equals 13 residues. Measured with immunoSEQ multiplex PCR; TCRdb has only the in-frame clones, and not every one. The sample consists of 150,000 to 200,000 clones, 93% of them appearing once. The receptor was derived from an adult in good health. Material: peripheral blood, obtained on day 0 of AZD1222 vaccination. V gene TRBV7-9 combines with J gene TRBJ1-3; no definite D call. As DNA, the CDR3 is TGTGCCATTAACACCTTCTCTGGAAACACCATATATTTT. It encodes CAINTFSGNTIYF.